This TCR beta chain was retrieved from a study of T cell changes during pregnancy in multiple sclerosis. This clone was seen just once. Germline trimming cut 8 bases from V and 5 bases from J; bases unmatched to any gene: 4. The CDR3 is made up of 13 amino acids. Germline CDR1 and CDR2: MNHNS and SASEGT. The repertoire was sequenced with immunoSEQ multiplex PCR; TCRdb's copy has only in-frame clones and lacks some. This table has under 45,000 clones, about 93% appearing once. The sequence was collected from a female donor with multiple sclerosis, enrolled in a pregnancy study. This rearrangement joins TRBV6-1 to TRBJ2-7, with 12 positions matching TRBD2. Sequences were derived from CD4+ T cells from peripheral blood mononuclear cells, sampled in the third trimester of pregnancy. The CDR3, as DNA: TGTGCCAGCCAGACTAGCGGGGGCCACGAGCAGTACTTC. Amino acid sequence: CASQTSGGHEQYF.